The rows below give T cell receptor beta chains drawn from one sample of a study of blood T cell repertoires in COVID-19. Libraries were prepared by immunoSEQ multiplex PCR; TCRdb keeps only in-frame clonotypes and omits some of them. The sample includes under 250,000 clones, about 86% seen only once; the top ten take roughly 2.9%. The specimen was peripheral blood. Every receptor here comes from a man aged 50-59 years with active or convalescent COVID-19. The CDR3 runs from the conserved cysteine through the conserved F or W. The D gene is left open where the match is weak. Clone size is not always given. Where it is, it says once, few, many or a class for expanded clones.

v_call: TRBV9; j_call: TRBJ2-3; d_call: TRBD1; clone_size: NA; cdr3_nt: TGTGCCAGCAGCGTAGGCGGACAGGGAGATACGCAGTATTTT; cdr3_aa: CASSVGGQGDTQYF
v_call: TRBV7-9; j_call: TRBJ2-1; d_call: TRBD2; clone_size: NA; cdr3_nt: TGTGCCAGCAGCTCCTTCACTAGCGGGGGGTACAATGAGCAGTTCTTC; cdr3_aa: CASSSFTSGGYNEQFF
v_call: TRBV7-2; j_call: TRBJ2-1; d_call: NA; clone_size: few; cdr3_nt: TGTGCCAGCGTGATAGCGGTAAGCTCCTACAATGAGCAGTTCTTC; cdr3_aa: CASVIAVSSYNEQFF
v_call: TRBV28; j_call: TRBJ2-1; d_call: TRBD1; clone_size: NA; cdr3_nt: TGTGCCAGCAGTTTATTGGGACAGCTATACAATGAGCAGTTCTTC; cdr3_aa: CASSLLGQLYNEQFF
v_call: TRBV7-3; j_call: TRBJ2-1; d_call: TRBD2; clone_size: NA; cdr3_nt: TGTGCCAGCAGCCCCCGGGGCAAGCGGGGAACCCGGGGGTACAATGAGCAGTTCTTC; cdr3_aa: CASSPRGKRGTRGYNEQFF
v_call: TRBV29-1; j_call: TRBJ2-1; d_call: TRBD2; clone_size: NA; cdr3_nt: TGCAGCGTTGAAGATCGGGACCTAGCGGGAGTGTACAATGAGCAGTTCTTC; cdr3_aa: CSVEDRDLAGVYNEQFF
v_call: TRBV28; j_call: TRBJ1-1; d_call: NA; clone_size: NA; cdr3_nt: TGTGCCAGCAGTTCCCGTTGGATCACTCGGGGCACTGAAGCTTTCTTT; cdr3_aa: CASSSRWITRGTEAFF
v_call: TRBV11-2; j_call: TRBJ1-6; d_call: NA; clone_size: NA; cdr3_nt: TGTGCCAGCAGCCAGCAGCCCAGGGGTTCACCCCTCCACTTT; cdr3_aa: CASSQQPRGSPLHF
v_call: TRBV27; j_call: TRBJ2-7; d_call: TRBD1; clone_size: NA; cdr3_nt: TGTGCCAGCAGCTATTGGACAGGGAGCGAGCAGTACTTC; cdr3_aa: CASSYWTGSEQYF
v_call: TRBV3-1/TRBV3-2; j_call: TRBJ2-5; d_call: NA; clone_size: NA; cdr3_nt: TGTGCCAGCAGCCAAGGGGACTCGGCGTACCAAGAGACCCAGTACTTC; cdr3_aa: CASSQGDSAYQETQYF
v_call: TRBV5-6; j_call: TRBJ1-2; d_call: NA; clone_size: NA; cdr3_nt: TGTGCCAGCAGCATACACGGGGGAAACTATGGCTACACCTTC; cdr3_aa: CASSIHGGNYGYTF
v_call: TRBV7-9; j_call: TRBJ1-2; d_call: TRBD1; clone_size: NA; cdr3_nt: TGTGCCAGCAGCTTGGAGCCGGGACAGGGAGGCAATGGCTACACCTTC; cdr3_aa: CASSLEPGQGGNGYTF
v_call: TRBV4-1; j_call: TRBJ2-7; d_call: TRBD1; clone_size: few; cdr3_nt: TGCGCCAGCAGCCAAGTTCGTGCAGGGGGCGCTCACGAGCAGTACTTC; cdr3_aa: CASSQVRAGGAHEQYF
v_call: TRBV19; j_call: TRBJ1-4; d_call: NA; clone_size: NA; cdr3_nt: TGTGCCAGTAAGGAGGGGCTGGCTAATGAAAAACTGTTTTTT; cdr3_aa: CASKEGLANEKLFF
v_call: TRBV4-1; j_call: TRBJ2-1; d_call: NA; clone_size: NA; cdr3_nt: TGCGCCAGCAGCCTTTCCCTTAGCGATTATGAGCAGTTCTTC; cdr3_aa: CASSLSLSDYEQFF
v_call: TRBV27; j_call: TRBJ2-1; d_call: TRBD2; clone_size: few; cdr3_nt: TGTGCCAGCAGTTTCACTCTGAATAGCGGGGAAGGCAATGAGCAGTTCTTC; cdr3_aa: CASSFTLNSGEGNEQFF
v_call: TRBV9; j_call: TRBJ2-2; d_call: TRBD2; clone_size: NA; cdr3_nt: TGTGCCAGCAGCGTAGTGGGGAGGGCGAACACCGGGGAGCTGTTTTTT; cdr3_aa: CASSVVGRANTGELFF
v_call: TRBV7-9; j_call: TRBJ1-1; d_call: NA; clone_size: NA; cdr3_nt: TGTGCCAGCAGCTTAGGCCTCCTCAGGGACCAGGGAGGGAACACTGAAGCTTTCTTT; cdr3_aa: CASSLGLLRDQGGNTEAFF
v_call: TRBV10-2; j_call: TRBJ2-5; d_call: TRBD2; clone_size: NA; cdr3_nt: TGCGCCAGCAGTGAGTCCGCGGGGGTCTATGAGACCCAGTACTTC; cdr3_aa: CASSESAGVYETQYF
v_call: TRBV28; j_call: TRBJ1-1; d_call: NA; clone_size: once; cdr3_nt: TGTGCCAGCGGGACGGGGGGCACTGAAGCTTTCTTT; cdr3_aa: CASGTGGTEAFF
v_call: TRBV7-2; j_call: TRBJ2-7; d_call: TRBD2; clone_size: NA; cdr3_nt: TGTGCCAGCAGCCACAGCGGGGGGGCCTACGAGCAGTACTTC; cdr3_aa: CASSHSGGAYEQYF
v_call: TRBV6-6; j_call: TRBJ1-1; d_call: NA; clone_size: NA; cdr3_nt: TGTGCCAGCAGTGACCGGGGGATGAACACTGAAGCTTTCTTT; cdr3_aa: CASSDRGMNTEAFF
v_call: TRBV5-1; j_call: TRBJ1-2; d_call: NA; clone_size: NA; cdr3_nt: TGCGCCAGCAGCTGGGATCAGGGGCGGCATGGCTACACCTTC; cdr3_aa: CASSWDQGRHGYTF
v_call: TRBV25-1; j_call: TRBJ2-7; d_call: TRBD1; clone_size: NA; cdr3_nt: TGTGCCAGCAGTCGGAGGGACAGGGTTTACGAGCAGTACTTC; cdr3_aa: CASSRRDRVYEQYF
v_call: TRBV30; j_call: TRBJ2-7; d_call: NA; clone_size: NA; cdr3_nt: TGTGCCTGGAGTGTACTCGGGGTGTTGGGAAAAAACGAGCAGTACTTC; cdr3_aa: CAWSVLGVLGKNEQYF
v_call: TRBV7-6; j_call: TRBJ2-7; d_call: TRBD1; clone_size: NA; cdr3_nt: TGTGCCAGCAGCTTAGATACGGGACAGGGGATATACGAGCAGTACTTC; cdr3_aa: CASSLDTGQGIYEQYF
v_call: TRBV10-2; j_call: TRBJ1-5; d_call: NA; clone_size: once; cdr3_nt: TGCGCCAGCAGTCGCGGGATTCAGCCCCAGCATTTT; cdr3_aa: CASSRGIQPQHF
v_call: TRBV20-1; j_call: TRBJ1-2; d_call: NA; clone_size: NA; cdr3_nt: TGCAGTGCTAGTACAGAGGCGGGGACTGGCTACACCTTC; cdr3_aa: CSASTEAGTGYTF
v_call: TRBV11-2; j_call: TRBJ2-7; d_call: NA; clone_size: few; cdr3_nt: TGTGCCAGCAGCCGTGGAGAGAAGTCCTACGAGCAGTACTTC; cdr3_aa: CASSRGEKSYEQYF